This is a list of T cell receptor beta chains from one sample in a study of shared clonotypes between healthy human individuals. The repertoire was sequenced with immunoSEQ multiplex PCR; TCRdb's copy has only in-frame clones and lacks some. The sample comprises about 2 million clones, about 95% of which are singletons, and 0.9% to 1.5% rests with the top ten. Sequencing was carried out using naive CD8+ T cells sorted from blood. The receptors were gathered from a man between 18 and 29 years old in good health. The CDR3 runs from the conserved cysteine through the conserved F or W. Fields, in order: clone size, V gene, J gene, D gene, CDR3 DNA, CDR3 protein. The D gene is left open where the match is weak. Clone size appears in some rows only: once, few, many, or a class for an expanded clone.

once	TRBV27	TRBJ2-7	-	TGTGCCAGCAGTTTATCGTGGGGGGCCTCAGGGAACGAGCAGTACTTC	CASSLSWGASGNEQYF
once	TRBV19	TRBJ1-2	TRBD1	TGTGCCAGTAGTATTTCCGGACAGGGGCTGGATGGCTACACCTTC	CASSISGQGLDGYTF
once	TRBV27	TRBJ2-7	TRBD1	TGTGCCAGCAGTTTTGACAGGGGCTACGAGCAGTACTTC	CASSFDRGYEQYF
-	TRBV11-2	TRBJ2-1	TRBD2	TGTGCCAGCAGCTTAGCTCCTGGGACTAGCGGGAGACACAATGAGCAGTTCTTC	CASSLAPGTSGRHNEQFF
-	TRBV7-9	TRBJ2-2	-	TGTGCCAGCAGCTCCCTGAACACCGGGGAGCTGTTTTTT	CASSSLNTGELFF
once	TRBV5-1	TRBJ1-1	-	TGCGCCAGCAGCTTGTGGACTCAGGGCGGCGGGAACACTGAAGCTTTCTTT	CASSLWTQGGGNTEAFF
-	TRBV13	TRBJ2-3	TRBD1	TGTGCCAGCAGCCCAACACCGGGACAGGGGGCAGATACGCAGTATTTT	CASSPTPGQGADTQYF
-	TRBV4-1	TRBJ2-5	-	TGCGCCAGCAGTCCAGTCGTCGGGGAGACCCAGTACTTC	CASSPVVGETQYF
-	TRBV5-1	TRBJ2-2	-	TGCGCCAGCAGCTTGGTGGTAGACACCGGGGAGCTGTTTTTT	CASSLVVDTGELFF
-	TRBV9	TRBJ1-2	-	TGTGCCAGCAGCGTAGCTGTAGGGTATGGCTACACCTTC	CASSVAVGYGYTF
-	TRBV2	TRBJ2-7	-	TGTGCCAGCAGTTCAACGTACGAGCAGTACTTC	CASSSTYEQYF
-	TRBV28	TRBJ1-1	-	TGTGCCAGCAGCTTCAGGGGGAACACTGAAGCTTTCTTT	CASSFRGNTEAFF
-	TRBV30	TRBJ1-6	-	TGTGCCTGGAGTTTAACGGGGGGAGCTTCACCCCTCCACTTT	CAWSLTGGASPLHF
-	TRBV14	TRBJ2-7	-	TGTGCCAGCAGCCAAGAGAGTCCAGTCCTAGAGGAGCAGTACTTC	CASSQESPVLEEQYF
-	TRBV6-1	TRBJ2-3	-	TGTGCCAGCAGTGTCCCTAGGGGCGGCACAGATACGCAGTATTTT	CASSVPRGGTDTQYF
-	TRBV27	TRBJ2-7	TRBD2	TGTGCCAGCAGTGTGGGACTAGCGGGAGGCCACTCCTACGAGCAGTACTTC	CASSVGLAGGHSYEQYF
-	TRBV5-8	TRBJ2-1	TRBD1	TGTGCCAGCAGCCCCCCAACAGGGGAACATTACAATGAGCAGTTCTTC	CASSPPTGEHYNEQFF
once	TRBV28	TRBJ1-1	TRBD1	TGTGCCAGCAGTTGGGACAGGGGAAACACTGAAGCTTTCTTT	CASSWDRGNTEAFF
-	TRBV2	TRBJ1-1	-	TGTGCCAGTCATCCCGGGGGGGAGGACACTGAAGCTTTCTTT	CASHPGGEDTEAFF
-	TRBV10-3	TRBJ2-1	TRBD2	TGTGCCATCAGTGACAGTCCTTCGGCTAGCGGGGGGGCCCTCTACAATGAGCAGTTCTTC	CAISDSPSASGGALYNEQFF
-	TRBV30	TRBJ2-7	TRBD2	TGTGCCTGGGGTGGCGGGGGGTACGAGCAGTACTTC	CAWGGGGYEQYF
-	TRBV7-9	TRBJ1-2	-	TGTGCCAGCAGCTTAGGGGGGGATAATGGCTACACCTTC	CASSLGGDNGYTF
once	TRBV10-1	TRBJ2-1	-	TGCGCCAGCAGTGAGGGAAGCAGCGGTAACAATGAGCAGTTCTTC	CASSEGSSGNNEQFF
-	TRBV14	TRBJ2-5	-	TGTGCCAGCAGCCAAGATCGTGGGGGGACCAAGGAGACCCAGTACTTC	CASSQDRGGTKETQYF
-	TRBV12-2	TRBJ1-1	-	TGTGCAAGTCGCTCAACAGGGGGGATAAGTTTGAACACTGAAGCTTTCTTT	CASRSTGGISLNTEAFF
-	TRBV6-5	TRBJ1-1	-	TGTGCCAGCAGTTACTCCATCCCCGGTTGGGAAGCTTTCTTT	CASSYSIPGWEAFF
-	TRBV6-6	TRBJ2-2	TRBD1	TGTGCCAGCAGTTACAACGGACAGGGGGACACCGGGGAGCTGTTTTTT	CASSYNGQGDTGELFF
-	TRBV7-8	TRBJ2-7	-	TGTGCCAGCAGCTTAACTGAACACGGGGGGCCTCGCGGAATCTACGAGCAGTACTTC	CASSLTEHGGPRGIYEQYF
-	TRBV2	TRBJ2-2	-	TGTGCCAGCAGTGATGTCAAGAACACCGGGGAGCTGTTTTTT	CASSDVKNTGELFF
-	TRBV5-6	TRBJ2-7	TRBD1	TGTGCCAGCAGCCCCGGGACAGCCTACGAGCAGTACTTC	CASSPGTAYEQYF
-	TRBV18	TRBJ2-7	TRBD2	TGTGCCAGCTCGGACGGGACTAGCGGAGCCTACGAGCAGTACTTC	CASSDGTSGAYEQYF
-	TRBV7-2	TRBJ1-5	-	TGTGCCAGCAGCTTATTCGGGGGATATAGCAATCAGCCCCAGCATTTT	CASSLFGGYSNQPQHF